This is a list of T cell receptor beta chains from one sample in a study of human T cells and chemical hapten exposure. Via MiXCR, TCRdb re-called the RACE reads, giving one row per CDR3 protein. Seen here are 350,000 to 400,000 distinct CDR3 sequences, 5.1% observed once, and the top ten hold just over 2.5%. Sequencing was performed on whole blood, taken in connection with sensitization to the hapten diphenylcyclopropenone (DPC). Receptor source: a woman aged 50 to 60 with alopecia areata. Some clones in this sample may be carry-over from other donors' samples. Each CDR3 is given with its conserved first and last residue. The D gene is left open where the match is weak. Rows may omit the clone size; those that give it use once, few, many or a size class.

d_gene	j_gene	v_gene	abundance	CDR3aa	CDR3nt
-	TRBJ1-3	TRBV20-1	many	CSAKTGKSGNTIYF	TGCAGTGCTAAGACAGGCAAGTCTGGAAACACCATATATTTT
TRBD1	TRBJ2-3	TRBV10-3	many	CAISPQGASADTQYF	TGTGCCATCAGTCCACAGGGGGCTTCCGCAGATACGCAGTATTTT
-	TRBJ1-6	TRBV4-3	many	CASSQELVSSPLHF	TGCGCCAGCAGCCAGGAGCTGGTTTCTTCACCCCTCCACTTT
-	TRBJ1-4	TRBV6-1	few	CASSYRLALFF	TGTGCCAGCAGCTATAGGTTGGCACTGTTTTTT
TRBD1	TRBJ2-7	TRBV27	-	CASRPRTGGGEQYF	TGTGCCAGCAGGCCGCGGACAGGGGGCGGCGAGCAGTACTTC
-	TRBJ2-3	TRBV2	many	CATRASAPDTQYF	TGTGCCACCCGGGCCTCAGCCCCAGATACGCAGTATTTT
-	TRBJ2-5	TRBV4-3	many	CASSQEPPPGETQYF	TGCGCCAGCAGCCAAGAACCACCCCCGGGAGAGACCCAGTACTTC
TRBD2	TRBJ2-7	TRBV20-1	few	CSATTTSVSYEQYF	TGCAGTGCTACTACCACTAGCGTCTCCTACGAGCAGTACTTC
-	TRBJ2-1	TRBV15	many	CATHTRGYNEQFF	TGTGCCACCCACACCCGGGGTTACAATGAGCAGTTCTTC
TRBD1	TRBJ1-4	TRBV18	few	CASSPATGGEKLFF	TGTGCCAGCTCACCAGCGACAGGGGGTGAAAAACTGTTTTTT
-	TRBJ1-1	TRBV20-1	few	CSAHGHLNTEAFF	TGCAGTGCTCACGGACACTTGAACACTGAAGCTTTCTTT
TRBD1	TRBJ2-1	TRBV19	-	CASSQTGGANEQFF	TGTGCCAGTAGCCAGACAGGGGGCGCGAATGAGCAGTTCTTC